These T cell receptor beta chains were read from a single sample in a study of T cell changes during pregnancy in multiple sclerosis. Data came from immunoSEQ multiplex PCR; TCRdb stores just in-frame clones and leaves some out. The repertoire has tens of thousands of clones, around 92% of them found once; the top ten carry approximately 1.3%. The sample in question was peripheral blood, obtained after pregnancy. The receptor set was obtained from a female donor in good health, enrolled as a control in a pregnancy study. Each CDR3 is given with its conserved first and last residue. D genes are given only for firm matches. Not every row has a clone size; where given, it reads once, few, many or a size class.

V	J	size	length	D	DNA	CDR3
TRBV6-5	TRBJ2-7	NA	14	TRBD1	TGTGCCAGCACCTGGACAGGGGGTTCCTACGAGCAGTACTTC	CASTWTGGSYEQYF
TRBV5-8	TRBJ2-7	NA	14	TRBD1	TGTGCCAGCAGCTTAGGGGACAGCTCCTACGAGCAGTACTTC	CASSLGDSSYEQYF
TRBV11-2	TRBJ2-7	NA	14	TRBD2	TGTGCCAGCAGCTTAGTCGGGGGGGCCTACGAGCAGTACTTC	CASSLVGGAYEQYF
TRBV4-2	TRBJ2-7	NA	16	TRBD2	TGTGCCAGCAGCCAAGAGCCTAGCGGGTTCTCCTACGAGCAGTACTTC	CASSQEPSGFSYEQYF
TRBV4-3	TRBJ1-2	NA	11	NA	TGCGCCAGCAGCCAAGAAGGGGCCTACACCTTC	CASSQEGAYTF
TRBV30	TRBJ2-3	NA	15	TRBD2	TGTGCCAGACAAATACTAGCGGGGGGGCGAAATACGCAGTATTTT	CARQILAGGRNTQYF
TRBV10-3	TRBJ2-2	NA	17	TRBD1	TGTGCCATCAGTGGACAACAGGGGGCGCGGGGCACCGGGGAGCTGTTTTTT	CAISGQQGARGTGELFF
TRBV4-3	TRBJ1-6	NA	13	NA	TGCGCCAGCAGCCCTAACCGTGGTTCACCCCTCCACTTT	CASSPNRGSPLHF
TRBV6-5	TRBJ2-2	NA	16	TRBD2	TGTGCCAGCAGTTATGGGACTAGCGGAAACACCGGGGAGCTGTTTTTT	CASSYGTSGNTGELFF
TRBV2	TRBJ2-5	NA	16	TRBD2	TGTGCCAGCAAGCTTTTCGAGCGGGGGGGCCAAGAGACCCAGTACTTC	CASKLFERGGQETQYF
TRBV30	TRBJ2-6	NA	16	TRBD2	TGTGCCTGGAGTACCGGGGGGGTTGCTGGGGCCAACGTCCTGACTTTC	CAWSTGGVAGANVLTF
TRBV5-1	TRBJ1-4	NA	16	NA	TGCGCCAGCAGCAGGGCTGGTGGGGCTACTAATGAAAAACTGTTTTTT	CASSRAGGATNEKLFF
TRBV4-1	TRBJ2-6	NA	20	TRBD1	TGCGCCAGCAGCCAAGATTGGGGACAGGGGGCGGTGACTGGGGCCAACGTCCTGACTTTC	CASSQDWGQGAVTGANVLTF
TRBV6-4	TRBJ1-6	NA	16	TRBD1	TGTGCCAGCAGCCCGGGACAGGGGGATTGGAATTCACCCCTCCACTTT	CASSPGQGDWNSPLHF
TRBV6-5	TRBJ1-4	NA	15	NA	TGTGCCAGCAGTTCCCGGGGTTCAACTAATGAAAAACTGTTTTTT	CASSSRGSTNEKLFF
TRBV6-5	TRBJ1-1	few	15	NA	TGTGCCAGCAGACCTGAAGGACAGTTGAACACTGAAGCTTTCTTT	CASRPEGQLNTEAFF
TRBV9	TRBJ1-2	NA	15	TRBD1	TGTGCCAGCAGCGTTGGACAGGGGGTAACTTATGGCTACACCTTC	CASSVGQGVTYGYTF
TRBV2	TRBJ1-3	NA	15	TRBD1	TGTGCCAGCAGCGGGACAGTCGAGGAAAGAAACACCATATATTTT	CASSGTVEERNTIYF
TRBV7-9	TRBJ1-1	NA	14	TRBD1	TGTGCCAGCAGCTCCCGGGACAGGTATACTGAAGCTTTCTTT	CASSSRDRYTEAFF
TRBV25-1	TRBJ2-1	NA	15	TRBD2	TGTGCCAGCAGTGATTGGTCTAGCGGGGGTGATGAGCAGTTCTTC	CASSDWSSGGDEQFF
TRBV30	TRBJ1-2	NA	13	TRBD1	TGTGCCTGGAATGCGGCAGGGGGCTTGGGCTACACCTTC	CAWNAAGGLGYTF
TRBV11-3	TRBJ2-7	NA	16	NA	TGTGCCAGCAGCTTAGATTCCCATCAGTGGCAATACGAGCAGTACTTC	CASSLDSHQWQYEQYF
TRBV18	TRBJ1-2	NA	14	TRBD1	TGTGCCAGCTCACCCTACGAGGGGGCCTATGGCTACACCTTC	CASSPYEGAYGYTF
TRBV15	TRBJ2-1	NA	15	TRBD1	TGTGCCACCAGCCTTCCAGGGACAGGGGTTTTAGAGCAGTTCTTC	CATSLPGTGVLEQFF
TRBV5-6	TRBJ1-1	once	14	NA	TGTGCCAGCAGCTTTGATCCGAGAAACACTGAAGCTTTCTTT	CASSFDPRNTEAFF
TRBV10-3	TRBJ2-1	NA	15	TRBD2	TGTGCCACCGTCGACCTAGCGGGGGCCTACAATGAGCAGTTCTTC	CATVDLAGAYNEQFF
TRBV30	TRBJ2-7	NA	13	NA	TGTGCCTGGAGTGTATCCCTGTACTACGAGCAGTACTTC	CAWSVSLYYEQYF
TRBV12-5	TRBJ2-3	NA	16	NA	TGTGCTAGTGGGGACATGACAGTTTCTAGCACAGATACGCAGTATTTT	CASGDMTVSSTDTQYF
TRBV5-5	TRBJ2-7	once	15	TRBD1	TGTGCCAGCAGCTTGAGCACAGGGGGACCCTACGAGCAGTACTTC	CASSLSTGGPYEQYF
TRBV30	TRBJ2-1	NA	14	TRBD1	TGTGCCTGGAGTATTCGTATAGGGGGCCATGAGCAATTCTTC	CAWSIRIGGHEQFF
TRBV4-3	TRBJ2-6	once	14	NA	TGCGCCAGCAGCCAAGATACAGGGGCCAACGTCCTGACTTTC	CASSQDTGANVLTF
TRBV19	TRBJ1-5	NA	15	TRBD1	TGTGCCAGTAGTACGGACAGGGGTCGCAATCAGCCCCAGCATTTT	CASSTDRGRNQPQHF
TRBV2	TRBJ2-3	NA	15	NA	TGTGCCAGCAGACTCGGGGGGCGTTCCTCAGATACGCAGTATTTT	CASRLGGRSSDTQYF
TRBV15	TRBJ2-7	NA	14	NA	TGTGCCACCAGCAGAGTTAACAGTCTCTACGAGCAGTACTTC	CATSRVNSLYEQYF
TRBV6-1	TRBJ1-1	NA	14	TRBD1	TGTGCCAGCAGTCCCAACAACAGGGGGCTCGAAGCTTTCTTT	CASSPNNRGLEAFF
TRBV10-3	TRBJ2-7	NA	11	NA	TGTGCCATCAGTGTACAGTACGAGCAGTACTTC	CAISVQYEQYF
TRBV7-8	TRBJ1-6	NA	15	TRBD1	TGTGCCAGCAGCTTAGAATCCAGGGGGGCCTCACCCCTCCACTTT	CASSLESRGASPLHF
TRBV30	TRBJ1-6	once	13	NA	TGTGCCTGGAGCTCGGGTGGTAATTCACCCCTCCACTTT	CAWSSGGNSPLHF
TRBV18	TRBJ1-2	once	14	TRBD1	TGTGCCAGCTCACCAAGGGGACAGGGCTATGGCTACACCTTC	CASSPRGQGYGYTF
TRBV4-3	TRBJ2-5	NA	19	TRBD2	TGCGCCAGCAGCCAAGTGGCCGCTCAAGCGGGGGGGCCGCGAGAGACCCAGTACTTC	CASSQVAAQAGGPRETQYF
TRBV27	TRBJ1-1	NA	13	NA	TGTGCCAGCAGTGACAGGCTGAACACTGAAGCTTTCTTT	CASSDRLNTEAFF
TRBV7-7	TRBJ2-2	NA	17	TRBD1	TGTGCCAGCAGCCCCCAAAGAGGGGGCGCGAACACCGGGGAGCTGTTTTTT	CASSPQRGGANTGELFF
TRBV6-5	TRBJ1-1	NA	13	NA	TGTGCCAGCACCGCGGGGAGGAACACTGAAGCTTTCTTT	CASTAGRNTEAFF
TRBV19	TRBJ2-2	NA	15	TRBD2	TGTGCCAGTAGTCGAGGCGGGGGGGCCCCCGGGGAGCTGTTTTTT	CASSRGGGAPGELFF
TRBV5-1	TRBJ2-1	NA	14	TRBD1	TGCGCCAGCAATCACGACAGGGGGCGGAATGAGCAGTTCTTC	CASNHDRGRNEQFF
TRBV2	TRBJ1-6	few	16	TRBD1	TGTGCCAGCAGTTTTGACAGGGGAGGTTTTAATTCACCCCTCCACTTT	CASSFDRGGFNSPLHF
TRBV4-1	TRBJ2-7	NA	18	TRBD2	TGCGCCAGCAGCCTTTGGACTAGCGGGGGGCCAAGGATTTACGAGCAGTACTTC	CASSLWTSGGPRIYEQYF
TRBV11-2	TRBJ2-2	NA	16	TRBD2	TGTGCCAGCAGCCCCGGACTAGCTATGAACACCGGGGAGCTGTTTTTT	CASSPGLAMNTGELFF
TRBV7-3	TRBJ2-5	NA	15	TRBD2	TGTGCCAGCAGCTTTAGCGGGGGGGCCCCAGAGACCCAGTACTTC	CASSFSGGAPETQYF